The 9 T cell receptor beta chains below all came from one sample that was sequenced in a study of T cell changes during pregnancy in multiple sclerosis. Method: immunoSEQ multiplex PCR; TCRdb's copy keeps in-frame clones and lacks some. Here the sample spans about 130,000 clones, roughly 95% being singletons. Sequences were derived from peripheral blood, sampled after pregnancy. These receptors were obtained from a female donor with multiple sclerosis, enrolled in a pregnancy study.

The chain is built from TRBV27 and TRBJ1-5; D might be TRBD1 (5 bases). V was cut by 5 bases and J by 3 bases, with 14 bases left in between. The CDR3 length is 15 residues. Germline CDR1 MNHEY, CDR2 SMNVEV (reference sequence). Written as DNA, the CDR3 is TGTGCCAGCAGTGGCATGCGGGGGTTCAATCAGCCCCAGCATTTT. It encodes CASSGMRGFNQPQHF.

The chain has TRBV28 and TRBJ2-1, with D perhaps matching TRBD2 (6 bases). This CDR3 is 17 amino acids long. CDR1 MDHEN and CDR2 SYDVKM come from the germline V gene. The V end lost 3 bases, the J end lost 1 base, and 16 bases lay between the germline ends. The CDR3 region has the DNA TGTGCCAGCAGTTTGCCCGGAGGGACCGATTCCTACAATGAGCAGTTCTTC. Its protein product is CASSLPGGTDSYNEQFF. Complete variable domain (other parts from reference TRBV28 and TRBJ2-1): DVKVTQSSRYLVKRTGEKVFLECVQDMDHENMFWYRQDPGLGLRLIYFSYDVKMKEKGDIPEGYSVSREKKERFSLILESASTNQTSMYLCASSLPGGTDSYNEQFFGPGTRLTVL.

This chain connects TRBV14 to TRBJ2-6, with 9 bases that match TRBD1. The V gene's germline CDR1 is SGHDN and CDR2 FVKESK. The J segment lost 13 bases and the V segment lost 0 bases, leaving 7 bases of the junction unmatched. The CDR3 is made up of 15 amino acids. CDR3 loop: CASSQEGTGYSVLTF. The CDR3 bases are TGTGCCAGCAGCCAAGAGGGGACAGGGTACAGTGTCCTGACTTTC.

This clone has just one count. The chain employs TRBV28 and TRBJ1-2; D is possibly TRBD1 (6 bases). The CDR3 extends over 16 amino acids. CDR1 MDHEN and CDR2 SYDVKM come from the germline V gene. Trimming shortened V by 1 base and J by 8 bases, and 20 bases separated the two germline ends. As DNA, the CDR3 is TGTGCCAGCAGTTTATTGGGCTTGGCTGGGGGCAACGGCTACACCTTC. Its translation: CASSLLGLAGGNGYTF.

The CDR3: CSVVRGTDTQYF. The CDR3 DNA reads TGCAGCGTTGTTAGAGGGACAGATACGCAGTATTTT. V gene TRBV29-1 combines with J gene TRBJ2-3, with D perhaps TRBD2 (5 bases). This CDR3 comprises 12 residues. Germline V CDR1 and CDR2: SQVTM, ANQGSEA. V was clipped by 4 bases and J by 3 bases, with 8 bases between them.

The V call is TRBV6-5, the J call TRBJ2-1, with 9 bases lining up with TRBD2. V dropped 7 bases and J dropped 4; count of bases not matched to a gene: 8. The germline V gene has CDR1 MNHEY and CDR2 SVGAGI. The CDR3 consists of 15 residues. The CDR3, as DNA: TGTGCCAGCAACGAAGCGGGAGGAAGGTACAATGAGCAGTTCTTC. It specifies CASNEAGGRYNEQFF.

The V and J genes are TRBV30 and TRBJ1-1, with D maybe TRBD1 (5 bases). The germline V gene has CDR1 GTSNPN and CDR2 SVGIG (reference sequence). The CDR3 sequence is 15 residues long. V dropped 2 bases and J dropped 1 base, with 14 bases sitting between them. DNA for the CDR3: TGTGCCTGGAGTTCCCTGCGGGGCCCGAACACTGAAGCTTTCTTT. Protein: CAWSSLRGPNTEAFF.

The J gene is TRBJ2-7, the V gene TRBV7-2; D not resolved. V was clipped by 3 bases and J by 4 bases, with 10 bases between them. CDR3 size: 13 residues. Germline V lookup: CDR1 SGHTA, CDR2 FQGNSA. CDR3 DNA: TGTGCCAGCAGCTTCCGGCGGCGATACGAGCAGTACTTC. It encodes CASSFRRRYEQYF.

The table lists this clone with a count of one. The genes are TRBV7-3 and TRBJ1-2, with D possibly matching TRBD1 (5 bases). Trimming shortened V by 2 bases and J by 3 bases, and 13 bases separated the two germline ends. The CDR3 is made up of 15 amino acids. Germline V lookup: CDR1 SGHTA, CDR2 FQGTGA. DNA of the CDR3: TGTGCCAGCAGCTTAGACCCCTCGGGGGACTATGGCTACACCTTC. Translating gives CASSLDPSGDYGYTF.